These T cell receptor beta chains were read from a single sample in a study of T-cell reconstitution after alpha-beta-depleted transplantation in children. Using its own MiXCR run on the PCR reads, TCRdb lists one record per CDR3 protein. The table lists about 640,000 distinct CDR3 sequences, 13% of them singletons. The sample consisted of PBMCs, mostly from graft donor cells, taken 360 days after TCRalphabeta/CD19-depleted stem cell transplant. These receptor sequences come from a male patient aged 5 to 17 who had a stem cell transplant for acute myeloid leukemia, so the T cells may come from the graft donor. Each CDR3 is given with its conserved first and last residue. Fields, in order: D gene, CDR3 length, J gene, clone size, V gene, CDR3 DNA, CDR3 protein. A D gene is named only where the DNA matches it firmly. Clone size is shown for a subset of rows, as once, few, many or a class of expanded clone.

>-|14|TRBJ2-2|-|TRBV29-1
TGCAGCGCCAGAACCGGGGTCCACACCGGGGAGCTGTTTTTT
CSARTGVHTGELFF
>-|13|TRBJ1-1|few|TRBV7-7
TGTGCTAGCAGCCCTTTGCGGAACACTGAAGCTTTCTTT
CASSPLRNTEAFF
>TRBD2|20|TRBJ2-1|few|TRBV28
TGTGCCAGCAGCCCCTCGGGGGGACTAGCGGGAGGGCGGGGCTACAATGAGCAGTTCTTC
CASSPSGGLAGGRGYNEQFF
>TRBD2|17|TRBJ2-1|-|TRBV7-9
TGTGCCAGCAGCGCCGGAGGCAGCGGGAGATCCTACAATGAGCAGTTCTTC
CASSAGGSGRSYNEQFF
>-|15|TRBJ2-2|-|TRBV20-1
TGCAGTGCTAGAGGTGGGAGGTTCCCCACCGGGGAGCTGTTTTTT
CSARGGRFPTGELFF
>-|13|TRBJ2-2|-|TRBV12-3/TRBV12-4
TGTGCCAGCAGTTTGACAGACACCGGGGAGCTGTTTTTT
CASSLTDTGELFF
>TRBD2|16|TRBJ2-5|many|TRBV7-2
TGTGCCAGCAGCTTAGTTAGCGGGAGTGAGCAAGAGACCCAGTACTTC
CASSLVSGSEQETQYF
>-|17|TRBJ2-3|many|TRBV7-2
TGTGCCAGCAGCTTTTCGTCTAGGGGGACTAGCACAGATACGCAGTATTTT
CASSFSSRGTSTDTQYF
>TRBD2|16|TRBJ2-7|-|TRBV20-1
TGCAGTGCTAGAGATCGGGGGGGGACTCTCACCTACGAGCAGTACTTC
CSARDRGGTLTYEQYF
>-|14|TRBJ2-7|few|TRBV21-1
TGTGCCAGCAGCAAAGAGTCCAATCGCTACGAGCAGTACTTC
CASSKESNRYEQYF
>-|15|TRBJ1-2|-|TRBV14
TGTGCCAGCAGCCAAGGAAGAGGGCGAAACTATGGCTACACCTTC
CASSQGRGRNYGYTF
>-|15|TRBJ2-1|few|TRBV5-1
TGCGCCAGCAGCTCCTTCCTGCAGTCCTACAATGAGCAGTTCTTC
CASSSFLQSYNEQFF
>-|12|TRBJ1-2|few|TRBV28
TGTGCCAGCAGTTCCCTGGTAGGCGGCTACACCTTC
CASSSLVGGYTF
>TRBD2|17|TRBJ2-1|few|TRBV28
TGTGCCAGCAGAGCCTCCGTAGGTAGCGGGTACAACAATGAGCAGTTCTTC
CASRASVGSGYNNEQFF
>TRBD1|14|TRBJ2-7|few|TRBV7-2
TGTGCCAGCAGCTTTTGGGGACAGCTCTACGAGCAGTACTTC
CASSFWGQLYEQYF
>-|14|TRBJ2-1|few|TRBV5-1
TGCGCCAGCAGGAGGTGGCCGCCTTATAATGAGCAGTTCTTC
CASRRWPPYNEQFF
>-|14|TRBJ1-5|few|TRBV7-9
TGTGCCAGCAGCTTATATAACGAGAATCAGCCCCAGCATTTT
CASSLYNENQPQHF
>-|14|TRBJ2-7|-|TRBV4-2
TGTGCCAGCGGGCACAGCCGCTCCTCCTACGAGCAGTACTTC
CASGHSRSSYEQYF
>TRBD1|13|TRBJ2-7|few|TRBV29-1
TGCAGCGTTGTAGGGACAGGGGAGGGAGTACAGTACTTC
CSVVGTGEGVQYF
>-|16|TRBJ2-4|-|TRBV3-1
TGTGCCAGCAGCTCCAGGTTCCAAGAAGCCAAAAACATTCAGTACTTC
CASSSRFQEAKNIQYF
>TRBD1|16|TRBJ1-2|-|TRBV28
TGTGCCAGCAGTTTGTTGCTCGGGACAGGGGAACGCGGCTACACCTTC
CASSLLLGTGERGYTF
>TRBD2|12|TRBJ2-7|many|TRBV29-1
TGCAGCGTTGGACTAGCGGGTTACGAGCAGTACTTC
CSVGLAGYEQYF
>-|12|TRBJ2-2|-|TRBV29-1
TGCAGCGTTCATTTTGTATCCGGGGAGCTGTTTTTT
CSVHFVSGELFF
>-|16|TRBJ1-1|-|TRBV15
TGTGCCACCAGCAGAGATCGCGGGCCAGGGCGAACTGAAGCTTTCTTT
CATSRDRGPGRTEAFF
>TRBD2|15|TRBJ2-4|many|TRBV20-1
TGCAGTGCTAGAGGACTAGCGGGAACCAAAAACATTCAGTACTTC
CSARGLAGTKNIQYF
>TRBD1|11|TRBJ1-4|few|TRBV12-3/TRBV12-4
TGTGCCAGCAGTCCGCGACAGGGCCTGTTTTTT
CASSPRQGLFF